One sample yielded the 8 T cell receptor beta chains listed below, sequenced in a study of OX40 agonist ivuxolimab in advanced cancers. Profiling relied on immunoSEQ multiplex PCR, and the TCRdb table lists in-frame clones only, not all of them. The sample consists of over 55,000 clones, 80% of them appearing once. The specimen was CD4+ or CD8+ T cells sorted from blood, collected in a trial of the OX40 agonist ivuxolimab. These receptors came from an adult with an advanced solid tumor such as melanoma, head and neck, liver or kidney cancer.

The chain carries TRBV5-1 and TRBJ2-3; 7 bases fit TRBD1. Germline trimming cut 4 bases from V and 11 bases from J; bases unmatched to any gene: 16. CDR3 size: 15 residues. CDR1 is SGHRS, CDR2 YFSETQ, per germline. CDR3 in DNA: TGCGCCAGCAGCCCCATGGGGACAGCCGCAGGGGAGCAGTATTTT. It yields the protein CASSPMGTAAGEQYF.

Points on this clone: With only one base between it and a far larger clone, this is likely a read error. The V call is TRBV27, the J call TRBJ2-7; D is perhaps TRBD2 (5 bases). Germline assignment: CDR1 MNHEY and CDR2 SMNVEV (reference sequence). The CDR3 covers 13 residues. The CDR3 here is CASKMDLNYEQHF. The CDR3 DNA is TGTGCCAGCAAGATGGACTTGAATTACGAGCAGCACTTC.

This rearrangement joins TRBV4-2 to TRBJ1-1; weak D call: TRBD1 (6 bases). Trimming left V 0 bases short and J 1 base short, with 12 bases between. There are 16 residues in the CDR3. Germline lookup yields CDR1 LGHNA and CDR2 YNFKEQ. The CDR3 loop is CASSQDRTVPNTEAFF. For the CDR3, the DNA is TGTGCCAGCAGCCAAGATCGGACAGTACCGAACACTGAAGCTTTCTTT.

The chain uses TRBV7-2 and TRBJ2-3; D is tentatively TRBD1 or TRBD2 (6 bases each). The V gene lost 5 bases and the J gene lost 0 bases, with 12 bases spanning the gap. The CDR3 is 15 amino acids. Germline V gene lookup returns CDR1 SGHTA and CDR2 FQGNSA. In nucleotides, the CDR3 is TGTGCCAGCAGCGCCCGAGGGGGGAGCACAGATACGCAGTATTTT. The encoded protein is CASSARGGSTDTQYF.

The chain recombines TRBV5-1 with TRBJ1-6, with TRBD1 matching 7 bases. The CDR3 length is 16 residues. CDR1 and CDR2 from the germline V gene are SGHRS and YFSETQ. The V gene end was trimmed by 0 bases and the J gene end by 7 bases; junction bases not matched to a gene: 7. Here the CDR3 reads CASSLAADRENSPLHF. The CDR3 nucleotides read TGCGCCAGCAGCTTGGCAGCTGACAGGGAGAATTCACCCCTCCACTTT.

The chain employs TRBV7-9 and TRBJ2-7, with 12 bases matching TRBD2. J was trimmed by 5 bases and V by 5 bases; bases with no gene match: 4. Germline V gene sequence: CDR1 SEHNR, CDR2 FQNEAQ (reference sequence). The CDR3 extends over 14 amino acids. This chain's CDR3 is CASSKGLAGDEQYF. The CDR3 nucleotides read TGTGCCAGCAGCAAGGGACTAGCGGGCGACGAGCAGTACTTC.

This clone showed up just a few times. The gene calls are TRBV27 and TRBJ2-2, with no clear D. The V gene lost 6 bases and the J gene lost 0 bases, with 2 bases spanning the gap. The V gene's germline CDR1 is MNHEY and CDR2 SMNVEV (reference sequence). The CDR3 is 12 amino acids. The CDR3, as DNA: TGTGCCAGCAGCACGAACACCGGGGAGCTGTTTTTT. Translated, it gives CASSTNTGELFF.

This clone appeared a single time. The rearrangement links TRBV7-2 to TRBJ1-5; 8 bases are a match to TRBD1. The CDR3 totals 14 residues. The V segment lost 6 bases and the J segment 6 bases; nucleotides outside the gene matches: 7. Germline CDR1 is SGHTA and CDR2 is FQGNSA. The CDR3 DNA sequence: TGTGCCAGCAGTTCGGACAGGGTCGGTCAGCCCCAGCATTTT. Amino acids: CASSSDRVGQPQHF.